This T cell receptor (beta chain) derives from a study of T cell clones after liver transplantation. Background on the study: Post-transplant blood was tracked for graft-donor-reactive T cell clones identified in a pre-transplant mixed lymphocyte reaction.

TCRdb keeps only in-frame clones here, not all; method: immunoSEQ multiplex PCR. The sample carries tens of thousands of clones, roughly three quarters recorded once. CDR3 length equals 16 residues. Germline V gene sequence: CDR1 MRHNA, CDR2 SNTAGT. With 5 bases removed from V and 2 bases from J, the gap between germline ends came to 19 bases. The genes are TRBV6-4 and TRBJ2-7; D is possibly TRBD1 (5 bases). Specimen: CD4+ T cells from blood, collected at the 22-month timepoint. This clonotype was sampled from a human patient who received a liver transplant. Some T cells could come from the graft donor. As DNA, the CDR3 is TGTGCCAGCAGTCTCCCCCGACAGACCTTAACCTACGAGCAGTACTTC. Translation gives CASSLPRQTLTYEQYF.